These T cell receptor beta chains were read from a single sample in a study of cytomegalovirus exposure and HLA in healthy donors. Libraries were prepared by immunoSEQ multiplex PCR; TCRdb keeps only in-frame clonotypes and omits some of them. The table has 89,000 or so clones, over 70% seen once. Sequencing was performed on PBMCs. The receptors originated from a boy younger than 18 in good health and CMV-seronegative. Both conserved end residues are part of each CDR3. The D gene is left open where the match is weak. The size of a clone is reported for some rows only, either as once, few or many, or as a class for expanded clones.

v_gene	d_gene	j_gene	abundance	CDR3aa	CDR3nt
TRBV10-2	TRBD2	TRBJ2-7	NA	CASRLGLAGDYEQYF	TGCGCCAGCAGGCTGGGACTAGCGGGAGATTACGAGCAGTACTTC
TRBV5-8	NA	TRBJ1-2	NA	CASSRRGNGYTF	TGTGCCAGCAGCCGGAGAGGGAACGGCTACACCTTC
TRBV7-2	TRBD1	TRBJ1-2	NA	CASSLEGTVYGYTF	TGTGCCAGCAGCTTAGAAGGGACAGTCTATGGCTACACCTTC
TRBV5-6	NA	TRBJ2-2	NA	CASSETNRESASNTGELFF	TGTGCCAGCAGCGAAACCAACAGGGAATCAGCTTCGAACACCGGGGAGCTGTTTTTT
TRBV27	NA	TRBJ2-7	once	CASGTGPSYEQYF	TGTGCCAGCGGGACTGGCCCCTCCTACGAGCAGTACTTC
TRBV10-3	TRBD1	TRBJ2-7	NA	CAIRGSGGNSLEQYF	TGTGCCATCAGGGGCTCAGGGGGCAATTCTCTGGAGCAGTACTTC
TRBV13	NA	TRBJ1-1	few	CASSWLQGEAFF	TGTGCCAGCAGCTGGTTGCAGGGTGAAGCTTTCTTT
TRBV28	NA	TRBJ2-7	NA	CASSLGAGGRFSYEQYF	TGTGCCAGCAGTTTGGGGGCTGGGGGACGCTTCTCCTACGAGCAGTACTTC
TRBV7-9	TRBD2	TRBJ2-7	NA	CASSPIAGTMDEQYF	TGTGCCAGCAGCCCCATAGCGGGAACGATGGACGAGCAGTACTTC
TRBV6-5	NA	TRBJ2-5	few	CASFSPLPQETQYF	TGTGCCAGCTTCTCCCCGCTACCTCAAGAGACCCAGTACTTC
TRBV29-1	NA	TRBJ1-2	few	CSVSPVEDGYTF	TGCAGCGTTTCCCCGGTGGAGGATGGCTACACCTTC
TRBV19	TRBD1	TRBJ2-7	NA	CASSSAGGSYEQYF	TGTGCCAGTAGCTCCGCAGGGGGCTCCTACGAGCAGTACTTC
TRBV6-4	TRBD2	TRBJ2-3	NA	CASSEGGLAGSDTQYF	TGTGCCAGCAGTGAAGGGGGACTAGCGGGATCAGATACGCAGTATTTT
TRBV30	NA	TRBJ1-4	NA	CAWSGTENFATNEKLFF	TGTGCCTGGAGTGGGACAGAGAACTTTGCAACTAATGAAAAACTGTTTTTT
TRBV9	NA	TRBJ2-1	NA	CASSPETPLTYNEQFF	TGTGCCAGCAGCCCCGAAACGCCCCTAACCTACAATGAGCAGTTCTTC
TRBV6-5	NA	TRBJ2-7	NA	CASSRGLYYEQYF	TGTGCCAGCAGCAGGGGCCTCTACTACGAGCAGTACTTC
TRBV30	TRBD1	TRBJ1-1	NA	CAWRGGNTEAFF	TGTGCCTGGAGAGGGGGCAACACTGAAGCTTTCTTT
TRBV4-1	NA	TRBJ1-2	few	CASSQQEGYGYTF	TGCGCCAGCAGCCAACAGGAAGGCTATGGCTACACCTTC
TRBV6-6	NA	TRBJ1-5	few	CASNGGGGNQPQHF	TGTGCCAGCAACGGCGGCGGGGGCAATCAGCCCCAGCATTTT
TRBV4-3	NA	TRBJ1-6	NA	CASSHPTTGGRSPLHF	TGCGCCAGCAGCCACCCCACGACAGGCGGAAGATCACCCCTCCACTTT
TRBV5-4	TRBD2	TRBJ2-2	once	CASSGGTSGRRGTGELFF	TGTGCCAGCAGTGGCGGGACTAGCGGGAGGCGGGGCACCGGGGAGCTGTTTTTT
TRBV6-1	NA	TRBJ2-7	NA	CASSHLVTSSYEQYF	TGTGCCAGCAGCCATTTAGTGACTAGCTCCTACGAGCAGTACTTC
TRBV5-1	NA	TRBJ2-2	NA	CASSPIGGTGELFF	TGCGCCAGCAGCCCCATAGGGGGAACCGGGGAGCTGTTTTTT
TRBV29-1	NA	TRBJ2-3	NA	CSFWTNTDTQYF	TGCAGCTTCTGGACAAACACAGATACGCAGTATTTT
TRBV7-9	NA	TRBJ1-5	NA	CASSLDSNQPQHF	TGTGCCAGCAGCTTAGACAGTAATCAGCCCCAGCATTTT
TRBV5-8	TRBD2	TRBJ2-1	NA	CASSLGTSGPYNEQFF	TGTGCCAGCAGCTTGGGGACTAGCGGGCCCTACAATGAGCAGTTCTTC
TRBV5-4	NA	TRBJ2-5	NA	CASSIHIQETQYF	TGTGCCAGCAGCATCCACATACAAGAGACCCAGTACTTC
TRBV9	NA	TRBJ1-3	NA	CASSVQSQNTIYF	TGTGCCAGCAGCGTACAAAGCCAAAACACCATATATTTT
TRBV18	TRBD1	TRBJ1-2	NA	CASSPTGEHGYTF	TGTGCCAGCTCCCCCACAGGGGAGCATGGCTACACCTTC
TRBV4-1	NA	TRBJ2-7	NA	CASSQGTVSYEQYF	TGCGCCAGCAGCCAAGGGACAGTCTCTTACGAGCAGTACTTC
TRBV19	NA	TRBJ2-7	NA	CASSTRVGEQYF	TGTGCCAGTAGTACCAGGGTAGGGGAGCAGTACTTC
TRBV4-1	NA	TRBJ2-3	NA	CASRNPGFSTDTQYF	TGCGCCAGCCGAAACCCAGGGTTTAGCACAGATACGCAGTATTTT
TRBV28	TRBD2	TRBJ2-7	NA	CASRPPGLVNEQYF	TGTGCCAGCAGGCCCCCGGGACTAGTAAACGAGCAGTACTTC
TRBV6-1	NA	TRBJ1-2	NA	CASRDWFGFAGYTF	TGTGCCAGCAGAGATTGGTTCGGGTTCGCCGGCTACACCTTC
TRBV28	NA	TRBJ2-3	NA	CASSFGTKITDTQYF	TGTGCCAGCAGTTTCGGGACAAAGATCACAGATACGCAGTATTTT
TRBV6-4	TRBD1	TRBJ1-1	once	CASRNSDRGTEAFF	TGTGCCAGCAGAAACTCTGACAGGGGGACTGAAGCTTTCTTT
TRBV30	NA	TRBJ1-1	NA	CAWSVLGNTEAFF	TGTGCCTGGAGTGTACTTGGGAACACTGAAGCTTTCTTT
TRBV7-2	NA	TRBJ1-5	NA	CASSYRGNQPQHF	TGTGCCAGCAGCTACAGGGGCAATCAGCCCCAGCATTTT
TRBV27	NA	TRBJ2-7	NA	CASRGADSSYEQYF	TGTGCCAGCAGGGGGGCGGATTCCTCCTACGAGCAGTACTTC
TRBV7-2	TRBD2	TRBJ2-7	NA	CASSLDLAGGSEQYF	TGTGCCAGCAGCTTAGACCTAGCGGGAGGATCCGAGCAGTACTTC
TRBV19	NA	TRBJ1-1	NA	CASSWDLGGTEAFF	TGTGCCAGTAGTTGGGACCTCGGGGGCACTGAAGCTTTCTTT
TRBV29-1	TRBD1	TRBJ2-7	NA	CSAFDRDYEQYF	TGCAGCGCGTTTGACAGGGACTACGAGCAGTACTTC
TRBV28	NA	TRBJ2-3	NA	CASSLYRGSTDTQYF	TGTGCCAGCAGTTTATATCGGGGAAGCACAGATACGCAGTATTTT
TRBV19	NA	TRBJ2-7	NA	CASSFRGGNEQYF	TGTGCCAGTAGCTTTAGGGGGGGAAACGAGCAGTACTTC
TRBV7-9	TRBD1	TRBJ2-6	NA	CASSQRGQGPGANVLTF	TGTGCCAGCAGCCAAAGGGGACAGGGGCCTGGGGCCAACGTCCTGACTTTC
TRBV19	NA	TRBJ1-5	NA	CASSVGRQPQHF	TGTGCCAGTAGTGTGGGGCGCCAGCCCCAGCATTTT
TRBV11-3	TRBD2	TRBJ2-1	few	CASSTGGSGGEQFF	TGTGCCAGCAGCACTGGGGGTAGCGGGGGTGAGCAGTTCTTC
TRBV5-1	NA	TRBJ1-2	NA	CASSLAEGDYGYTF	TGCGCCAGCAGCTTGGCTGAGGGGGACTATGGCTACACCTTC
TRBV4-3	NA	TRBJ2-7	NA	CASSQGLANTYEQYF	TGCGCCAGCAGCCAAGGCCTAGCGAATACCTACGAGCAGTACTTC